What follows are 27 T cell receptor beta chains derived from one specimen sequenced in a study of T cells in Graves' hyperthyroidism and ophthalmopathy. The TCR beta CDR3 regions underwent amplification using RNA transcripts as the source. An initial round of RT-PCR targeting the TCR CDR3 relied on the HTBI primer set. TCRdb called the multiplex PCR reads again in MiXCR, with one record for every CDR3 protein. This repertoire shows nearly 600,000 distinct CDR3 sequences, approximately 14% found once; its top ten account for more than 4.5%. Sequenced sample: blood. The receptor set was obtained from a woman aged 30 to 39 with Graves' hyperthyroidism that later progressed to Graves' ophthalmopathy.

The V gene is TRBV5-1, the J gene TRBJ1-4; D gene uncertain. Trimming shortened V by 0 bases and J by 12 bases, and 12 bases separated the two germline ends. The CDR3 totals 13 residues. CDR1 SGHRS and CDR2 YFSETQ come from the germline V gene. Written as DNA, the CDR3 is TGCGCCAGCAGCTTGGCGGGCACCGAGGAACTGTTTTTT. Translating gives CASSLAGTEELFF.

CDR3 protein: CASSLGRLAGGGGGQFF. The CDR3 nucleotides read TGTGCCAGCAGTTTGGGTAGACTGGCGGGGGGGGGGGGGGGGCAGTTCTTC. The V and J genes are TRBV12-3 or TRBV12-4 and TRBJ2-1; 9 bases are shared with TRBD2. The junction had 18 bases not matched to a gene; V was cut back by 3 bases and J by 12 bases. CDR3 length: 17 residues.

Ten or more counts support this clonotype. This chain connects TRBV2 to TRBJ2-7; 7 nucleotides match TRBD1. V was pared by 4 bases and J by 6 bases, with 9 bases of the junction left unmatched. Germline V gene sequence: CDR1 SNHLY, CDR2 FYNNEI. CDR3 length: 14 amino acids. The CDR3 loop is CASSVKGAGIEQYF. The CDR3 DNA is TGTGCCAGCAGTGTTAAGGGGGCGGGTATCGAGCAGTACTTC.

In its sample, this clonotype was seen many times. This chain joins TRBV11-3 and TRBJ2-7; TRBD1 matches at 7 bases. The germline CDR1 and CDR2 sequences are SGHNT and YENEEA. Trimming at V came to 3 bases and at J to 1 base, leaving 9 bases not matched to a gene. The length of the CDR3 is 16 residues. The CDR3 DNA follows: TGTGCCAGCAGCTTTGACGAAAGGGGACAGTCCTACGAGCAGTACTTC. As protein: CASSFDERGQSYEQYF.

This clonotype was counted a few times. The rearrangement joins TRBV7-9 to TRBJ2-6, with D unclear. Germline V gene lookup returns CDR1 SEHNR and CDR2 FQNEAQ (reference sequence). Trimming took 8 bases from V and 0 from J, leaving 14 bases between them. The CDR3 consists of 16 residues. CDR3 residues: CASPRGGNSGANVLTF. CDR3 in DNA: TGTGCCAGCCCTCGTGGCGGCAACTCTGGGGCCAACGTCCTGACTTTC.

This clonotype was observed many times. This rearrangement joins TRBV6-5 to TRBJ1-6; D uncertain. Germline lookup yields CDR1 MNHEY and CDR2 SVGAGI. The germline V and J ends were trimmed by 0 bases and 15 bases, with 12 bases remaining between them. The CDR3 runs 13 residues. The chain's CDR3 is CASSYSITAHLHF. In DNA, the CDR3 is TGTGCCAGCAGTTACTCGATCACAGCGCACCTCCACTTT.

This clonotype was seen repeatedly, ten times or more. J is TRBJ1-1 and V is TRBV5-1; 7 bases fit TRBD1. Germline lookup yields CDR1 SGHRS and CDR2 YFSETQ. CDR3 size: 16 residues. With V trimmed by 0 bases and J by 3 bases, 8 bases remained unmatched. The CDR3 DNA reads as TGCGCCAGCAGCTTGGGAGGGGGCGTTGGGGACACTGAAGCTTTCTTT. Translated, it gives CASSLGGGVGDTEAFF.

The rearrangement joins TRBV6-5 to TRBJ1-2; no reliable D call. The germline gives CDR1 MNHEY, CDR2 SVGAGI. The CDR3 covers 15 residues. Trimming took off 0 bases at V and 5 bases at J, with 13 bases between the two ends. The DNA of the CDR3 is TGTGCCAGCAGTTACTCCTACGGGATTTTATATGGCTACACCTTC. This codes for CASSYSYGILYGYTF.

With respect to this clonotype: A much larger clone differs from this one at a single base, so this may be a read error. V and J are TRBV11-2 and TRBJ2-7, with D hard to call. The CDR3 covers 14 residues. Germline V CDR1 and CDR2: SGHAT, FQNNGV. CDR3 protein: CASVQAGTSYGQYF. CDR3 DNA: TGTGCCAGCGTTCAGGCTGGAACCTCCTACGGGCAGTACTTC.

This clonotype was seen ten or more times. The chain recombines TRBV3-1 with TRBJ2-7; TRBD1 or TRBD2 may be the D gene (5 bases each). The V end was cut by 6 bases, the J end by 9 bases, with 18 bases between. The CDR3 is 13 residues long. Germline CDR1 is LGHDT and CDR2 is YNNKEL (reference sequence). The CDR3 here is CASRTGGAGGQYF. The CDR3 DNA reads TGTGCCAGCAGGACTGGGGGAGCCGGCGGGCAGTACTTC.

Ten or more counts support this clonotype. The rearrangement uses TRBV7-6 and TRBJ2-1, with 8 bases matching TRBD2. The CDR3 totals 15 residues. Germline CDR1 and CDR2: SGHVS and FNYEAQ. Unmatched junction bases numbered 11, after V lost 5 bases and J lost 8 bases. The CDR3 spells CASSLSGVELDEQFF. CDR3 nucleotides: TGTGCCAGCAGCCTTAGCGGGGTTGAGCTCGATGAGCAGTTCTTC.

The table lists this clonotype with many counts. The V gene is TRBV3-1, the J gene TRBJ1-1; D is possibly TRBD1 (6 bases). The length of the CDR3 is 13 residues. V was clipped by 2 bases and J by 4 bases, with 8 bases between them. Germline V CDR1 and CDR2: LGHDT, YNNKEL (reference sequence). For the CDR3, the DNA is TGTGCCAGCAGCCAAAGGACAGCCACTGAAGCTTTCTTT. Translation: CASSQRTATEAFF.

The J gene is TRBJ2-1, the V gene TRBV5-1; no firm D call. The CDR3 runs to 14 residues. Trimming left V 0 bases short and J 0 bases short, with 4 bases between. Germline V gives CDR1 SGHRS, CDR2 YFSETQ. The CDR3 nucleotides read TGCGCCAGCAGCTTGGATGTCTCCTACAATGAGCAGTTCTTC. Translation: CASSLDVSYNEQFF.

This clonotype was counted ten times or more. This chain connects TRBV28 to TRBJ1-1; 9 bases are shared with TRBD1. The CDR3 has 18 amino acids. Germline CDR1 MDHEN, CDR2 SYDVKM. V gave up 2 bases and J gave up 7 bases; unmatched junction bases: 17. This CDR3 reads CASSLRDPGTGRVIEAFF. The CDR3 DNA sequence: TGTGCCAGCAGTTTAAGAGATCCGGGGACAGGGAGGGTAATTGAAGCTTTCTTT.

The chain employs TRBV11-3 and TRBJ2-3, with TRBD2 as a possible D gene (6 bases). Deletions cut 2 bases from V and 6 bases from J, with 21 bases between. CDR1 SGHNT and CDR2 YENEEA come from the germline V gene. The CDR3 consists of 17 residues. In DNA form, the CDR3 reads TGTGCCAGCAGCTTAAACCGGGCCTGGGGGACTGGGGATACGCAGTATTTT. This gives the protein CASSLNRAWGTGDTQYF.

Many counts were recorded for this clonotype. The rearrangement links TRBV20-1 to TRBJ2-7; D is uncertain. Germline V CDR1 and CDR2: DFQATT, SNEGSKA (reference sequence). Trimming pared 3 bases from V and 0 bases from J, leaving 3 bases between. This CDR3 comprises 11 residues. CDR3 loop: CSASPSYEQYF. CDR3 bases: TGCAGTGCTAGCCCCTCCTACGAGCAGTACTTC.

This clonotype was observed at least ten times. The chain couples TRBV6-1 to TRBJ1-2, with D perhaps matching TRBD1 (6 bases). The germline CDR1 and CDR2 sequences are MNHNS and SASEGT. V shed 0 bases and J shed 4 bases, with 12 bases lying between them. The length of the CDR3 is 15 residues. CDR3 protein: CASSEAGQNGYGYTF. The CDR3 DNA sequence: TGTGCCAGCAGTGAAGCGGGACAAAACGGCTATGGCTACACCTTC.

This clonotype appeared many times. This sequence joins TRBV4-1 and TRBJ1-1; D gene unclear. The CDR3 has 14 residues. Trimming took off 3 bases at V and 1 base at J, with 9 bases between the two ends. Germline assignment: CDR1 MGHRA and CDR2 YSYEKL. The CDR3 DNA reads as TGCGCCAGCAGCCAGCTCGGGGAGAACACTGAAGCTTTCTTT. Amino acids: CASSQLGENTEAFF.

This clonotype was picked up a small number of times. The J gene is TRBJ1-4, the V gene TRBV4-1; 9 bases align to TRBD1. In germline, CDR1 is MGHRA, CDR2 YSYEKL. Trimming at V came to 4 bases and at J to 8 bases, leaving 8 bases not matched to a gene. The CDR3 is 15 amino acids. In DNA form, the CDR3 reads TGCGCCAGCAGCCTGGCCGGGACAGGGAGGGAAAAACTGTTTTTT. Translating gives CASSLAGTGREKLFF.

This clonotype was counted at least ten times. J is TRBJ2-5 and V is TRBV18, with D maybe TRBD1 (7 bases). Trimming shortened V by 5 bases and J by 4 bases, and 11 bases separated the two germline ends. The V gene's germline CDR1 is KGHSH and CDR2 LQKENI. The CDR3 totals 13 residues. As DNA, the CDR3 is TGTGCCAGCTCAACAGGGGAGGCAGAGACCCAGTACTTC. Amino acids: CASSTGEAETQYF.

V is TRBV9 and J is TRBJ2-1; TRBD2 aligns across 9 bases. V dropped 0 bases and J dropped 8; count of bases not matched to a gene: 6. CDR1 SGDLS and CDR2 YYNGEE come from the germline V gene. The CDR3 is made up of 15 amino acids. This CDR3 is CASSVGSSGRDEQFF. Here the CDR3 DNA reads TGTGCCAGCAGCGTAGGGAGTAGCGGGAGAGATGAGCAGTTCTTC.

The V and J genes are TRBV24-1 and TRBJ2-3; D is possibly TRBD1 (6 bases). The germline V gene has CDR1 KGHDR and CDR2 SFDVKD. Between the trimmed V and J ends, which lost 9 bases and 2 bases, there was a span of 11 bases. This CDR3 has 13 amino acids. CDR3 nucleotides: TGTGCCACCGCTCGGGACAACACAGATACGCAGTATTTT. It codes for CATARDNTDTQYF.

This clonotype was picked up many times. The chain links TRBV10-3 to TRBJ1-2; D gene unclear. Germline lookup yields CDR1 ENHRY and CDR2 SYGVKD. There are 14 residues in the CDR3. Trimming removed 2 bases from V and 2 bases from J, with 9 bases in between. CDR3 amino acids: CAISENTRNYGYTF. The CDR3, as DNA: TGTGCCATCAGTGAGAACACCAGAAACTATGGCTACACCTTC.

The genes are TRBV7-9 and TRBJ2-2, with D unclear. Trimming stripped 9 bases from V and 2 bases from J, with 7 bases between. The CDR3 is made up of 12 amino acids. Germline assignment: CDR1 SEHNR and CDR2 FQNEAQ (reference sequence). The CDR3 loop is CARADNTGELFF. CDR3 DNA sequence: TGTGCCAGGGCAGATAACACCGGGGAGCTGTTTTTT. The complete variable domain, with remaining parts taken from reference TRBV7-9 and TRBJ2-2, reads DTGVSQNPRHKITKRGQNVTFRCDPISEHNRLYWYRQTLGQGPEFLTYFQNEAQLEKSRLLSDRFSAERPKGSFSTLEIQRTEQGDSAMYLCARADNTGELFFGEGSRLTVL.

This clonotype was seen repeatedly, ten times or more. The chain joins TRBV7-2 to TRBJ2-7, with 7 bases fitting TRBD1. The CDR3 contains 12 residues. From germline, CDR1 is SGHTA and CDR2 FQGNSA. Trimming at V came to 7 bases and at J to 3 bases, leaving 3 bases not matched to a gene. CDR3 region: CASTRDSYEQYF. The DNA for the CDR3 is TGTGCCAGCACTCGGGACAGCTACGAGCAGTACTTC. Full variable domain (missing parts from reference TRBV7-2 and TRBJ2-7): GAGVSQSPSNKVTEKGKDVELRCDPISGHTALYWYRQSLGQGLEFLIYFQGNSAPDKSGLPSDRFSAERTGGSVSTLTIQRTQQEDSAVYLCASTRDSYEQYFGPGTRLTVT.

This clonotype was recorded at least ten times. CDR3 residues: CASSYEGTGPYNEQFF. Here the CDR3 DNA reads TGTGCCAGCAGTTACGAAGGGACAGGCCCTTACAATGAGCAGTTCTTC. The chain employs TRBV6-5 and TRBJ2-1, with 8 bases fitting TRBD1. This CDR3 is 16 amino acids long. Losses at the gene ends were 2 bases for V and 4 bases for J; bases not matched to a gene: 7. Germline V CDR1 and CDR2: MNHEY, SVGAGI.

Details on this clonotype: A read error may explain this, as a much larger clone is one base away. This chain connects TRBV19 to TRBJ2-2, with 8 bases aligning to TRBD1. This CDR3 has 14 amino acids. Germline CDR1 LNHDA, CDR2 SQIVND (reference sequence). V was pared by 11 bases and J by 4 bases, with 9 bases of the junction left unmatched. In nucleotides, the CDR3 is TGTGCCTCACAAGGGACAGGTGCCACCGGGGAGCTGTTTTTT. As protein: CASQGTGATGELFF.